The 27 T cell receptor beta chains below were found in one sample sequenced in a study of cytomegalovirus exposure and HLA in healthy donors. The PCR had 60 Vbeta and 13 Jbeta primers. The method was immunoSEQ multiplex PCR; TCRdb's version includes in-frame clones alone and lacks a portion of them. This table holds roughly 160,000 clones, 73% found once. The sequencing input was PBMCs. The origin of the receptors is a woman aged 18-29 years in good health and CMV-seropositive.

The genes are TRBV6-5 and TRBJ1-1; TRBD1 agrees at 7 bases. The V segment lost 5 bases and the J segment 11 bases; nucleotides outside the gene matches: 11. The CDR3 length is 13 residues. Germline lookup yields CDR1 MNHEY and CDR2 SVGAGI. The CDR3 here is CASSRRQGIRAFF. CDR3 DNA: TGTGCCAGCAGTCGCCGACAGGGTATTAGGGCTTTCTTT.

The rearrangement uses TRBV7-9 and TRBJ2-7; 9 nucleotides align to TRBD2. With 1 base clipped from V and 6 bases from J, the junction kept 7 bases outside the gene matches. Germline V gene sequence: CDR1 SEHNR, CDR2 FQNEAQ (reference sequence). The CDR3 extends over 15 amino acids. CDR3 bases: TGTGCCAGCAGCTTAGATAGCGGGGGACTGGGCGAGCAGTACTTC. Translation: CASSLDSGGLGEQYF.

The chain employs TRBV5-6 and TRBJ2-1; 7 positions agree with TRBD1. Germline V CDR1 and CDR2: SGHDT, YYEEEE. J lost 2 bases, V lost 3 bases, and 14 bases had no gene match. This CDR3 region has 18 residues. The CDR3 spells CASSWLQGPSHAYNEQFF. The CDR3 DNA reads TGTGCCAGCAGCTGGTTACAGGGGCCTTCGCACGCCTACAATGAGCAGTTCTTC.

This clone was picked up a small number of times. This CDR3 reads CASSNRGRVGYTF. The CDR3 coding sequence is TGTGCCAGCAGCAACAGGGGGCGGGTTGGCTACACCTTC. V gene TRBV6-6 combines with J gene TRBJ1-2; 9 nucleotides agree with TRBD1. Trimming at V came to 6 bases and at J to 7 bases, leaving 6 bases not matched to a gene. The CDR3 spans 13 residues. Germline V gene sequence: CDR1 MNHNY, CDR2 SVGAGI (reference sequence).

Turning to this clone: It is unclear where the CDR3 begins or ends on the DNA, so no DNA is shown, and the CDR3 is as TCRdb lists it. The CDR3 here is CAWSVGGGAVVTF. The rearrangement links TRBV30 to TRBJ1-2. Germline V gene data show CDR1 as GTSNPN and CDR2 as SVGIG (reference sequence). The CDR3 is 13 residues long, ends included.

V is TRBV9 and J is TRBJ2-2, with 10 bases aligning to TRBD1. Germline CDR1 is SGDLS and CDR2 is YYNGEE. This CDR3 comprises 16 residues. V lost 0 bases and J lost 8; bases outside the gene matches: 7. CDR3 loop: CASSVEGTGARGELFF. The CDR3 coding sequence is TGTGCCAGCAGCGTAGAAGGGACAGGGGCAAGGGGGGAGCTGTTTTTT.

The chain links TRBV2 to TRBJ2-7; D is possibly TRBD1 (5 bases). V lost 4 bases to trimming and J lost 6 bases, with 10 bases between them. CDR3 length: 12 residues. Germline CDR1 and CDR2: SNHLY and FYNNEI. DNA for the CDR3: TGTGCCAGCAGTGTGGGGCCGGGCGAGCAGTACTTC. It specifies CASSVGPGEQYF. The full variable domain, with the rest looked up from reference TRBV2 and TRBJ2-7, is EPEVTQTPSHQVTQMGQEVILRCVPISNHLYFYWYRQILGQKVEFLVSFYNNEISEKSEIFDDQFSVERPDGSNFTLKIRSTKLEDSAMYFCASSVGPGEQYFGPGTRLTVT.

The CDR3 here is CSVVDRVGEKLFF. CDR3 DNA: TGCAGCGTGGTGGACAGGGTGGGTGAAAAACTGTTTTTT. The rearrangement joins TRBV29-1 to TRBJ1-4; TRBD1 agrees at 8 bases. The CDR3 length is 13 residues. CDR1 and CDR2 from the germline V gene are SQVTM and ANQGSEA. The V gene end was trimmed by 6 bases and the J gene end by 7 bases; junction bases not matched to a gene: 7.

The J gene is TRBJ1-6, the V gene TRBV27; 8 bases fit TRBD1. V was pared by 4 bases and J by 2 bases, with 10 bases of the junction left unmatched. Germline V gives CDR1 MNHEY, CDR2 SMNVEV (reference sequence). The CDR3 is 18 residues long. The CDR3 coding sequence is TGTGCCAGCAGTTCCTCTAGGACAGGGTCGACCTATAATTCACCCCTCCACTTT. As protein: CASSSSRTGSTYNSPLHF.

This clone was observed a few times. The chain is built from TRBV7-9 and TRBJ1-5; 8 nucleotides align to TRBD1. J was trimmed by 8 bases and V by 5 bases; bases with no gene match: 11. Germline CDR1 reads SEHNR; CDR2 reads FQNEAQ (reference sequence). This CDR3 comprises 15 residues. The CDR3 DNA is TGTGCCAGCAGCCCGACAGGGGCGTTTGATGAGCCCCAGCATTTT. It encodes CASSPTGAFDEPQHF.

This sequence joins TRBV5-6 and TRBJ2-1; weak D call: TRBD1 (5 bases). Germline CDR1 SGHDT, CDR2 YYEEEE. V lost 1 base, J lost 8 bases, and 10 bases lay in between. This CDR3 comprises 13 residues. Here the CDR3 DNA reads TGTGCCAGCAGCTTGAGTGTAGGGGATGAGCAGTTCTTC. Its protein product is CASSLSVGDEQFF.

The chain recombines TRBV19 with TRBJ2-2; D is unresolved. V lost 3 bases, J lost 2 bases, and 16 bases lay in between. This CDR3 spans 17 amino acids. CDR1 and CDR2 (germline): LNHDA, SQIVND (reference sequence). For the CDR3, the DNA is TGTGCCAGTAGTATTTCCAGAAAAGTCCTTAACACCGGGGAGCTGTTTTTT. It encodes CASSISRKVLNTGELFF.

Note on this clone: A junction end diverges from the germline sequence, so it may reflect a read error. Other nucleotide sequences from this sample produce the same CDR3. The chain combines TRBV5-4 with TRBJ2-3, with 8 bases that match TRBD2. The length of the CDR3 is 15 residues. Germline V gives CDR1 SGHNT, CDR2 YYREEE (reference sequence). This CDR3 is CASSPIAGSTDTQYF. CDR3 coding DNA: TGTGCCAGCAGCCCAATAGCGGGGAGCACGGATACGCAGTATTTT.

This chain links TRBV5-5 with TRBJ1-4; tentatively, D is TRBD1 (6 bases). The V end lost 2 bases, the J end lost 8 bases, and 16 bases lay between the germline ends. The CDR3 is 15 amino acids. CDR1 and CDR2 from the germline V gene are SGHKS and YYEKEE (reference sequence). CDR3: CASSLGQPRGEKLFF. The DNA of the CDR3 is TGTGCCAGCAGCTTAGGACAGCCTCGAGGGGAAAAACTGTTTTTT.

The CDR3 reads CASSPHEEQYF. DNA for the CDR3: TGTGCCAGCTCACCCCATGAGGAGCAGTACTTC. The chain carries TRBV18 and TRBJ2-7; D gene ambiguous. The CDR3 is 11 residues long. The germline CDR1 and CDR2 sequences are KGHSH and LQKENI. V was cut by 3 bases and J by 7 bases, with 7 bases left in between.

The chain combines TRBV9 with TRBJ1-2; D is unclear. The germline V gene encodes CDR1 SGDLS and CDR2 YYNGEE. The V end lost 3 bases, the J end lost 0 bases, and 18 bases lay between the germline ends. This CDR3 contains 17 residues. The CDR3 reads CASSAPAGVQANYGYTF. CDR3 coding DNA: TGTGCCAGCAGCGCCCCGGCCGGGGTACAAGCTAACTATGGCTACACCTTC.

J is TRBJ1-3 and V is TRBV11-1, with 7 bases that match TRBD1. The V gene end was trimmed by 2 bases and the J gene end by 3 bases; junction bases not matched to a gene: 7. Germline values: CDR1 SGHAT, CDR2 FQDESV (reference sequence). There are 16 residues in the CDR3. CDR3 amino acids: CASSLWEQGHGNTIYF. The CDR3 DNA follows: TGTGCCAGCAGCTTATGGGAACAGGGGCATGGAAACACCATATATTTT.

This clone was seen a single time. The chain couples TRBV4-3 to TRBJ1-1; 8 positions agree with TRBD1. CDR3 length: 15 amino acids. Per germline, CDR1 LGHNA and CDR2 YSLEER. V lost 0 bases, J lost 4 bases, and 4 bases stayed unmatched. CDR3 DNA sequence: TGCGCCAGCAGCCAAGAAACAGGGGGAATCACTGAAGCTTTCTTT. Its translation: CASSQETGGITEAFF.

This clone was found once. J is TRBJ1-2 and V is TRBV9; tentatively, D is TRBD1 (6 bases). The V end was cut by 0 bases, the J end by 8 bases, with 11 bases between. The CDR3 contains 13 residues. Per germline, CDR1 SGDLS and CDR2 YYNGEE. CDR3 amino acids: CASSVEPGAGYTF. Here the CDR3 DNA reads TGTGCCAGCAGCGTAGAGCCAGGGGCCGGCTACACCTTC.

The CDR3 region has the DNA TGTGCCTGGAGGGGACAGGGATGGGACGGCTACACCTTC. This sequence encodes CAWRGQGWDGYTF. The chain couples TRBV30 to TRBJ1-2; 9 bases map to TRBD1. Germline V gene sequence: CDR1 GTSNPN, CDR2 SVGIG (reference sequence). After removal of 3 bases from V and 8 bases from J, the junction contained 7 bases not matched to a gene. This CDR3 contains 13 residues. The variable domain in full, completed from reference TRBV30 and TRBJ1-2, reads SQTIHQWPATLVQPVGSPLSLECTVEGTSNPNLYWYRQAAGRGLQLLFYSVGIGQISSEVPQNLSASRPQDRQFILSSKKLLLSDSGFYLCAWRGQGWDGYTFGSGTRLTVV.

The rearrangement joins TRBV28 to TRBJ2-7; 8 bases fit TRBD2. Germline V gene data show CDR1 as MDHEN and CDR2 as SYDVKM. The trim removed 5 bases at V and 2 bases at J, leaving 5 bases unmatched. The CDR3 consists of 14 residues. As DNA, the CDR3 is TGTGCCAGCAGTATTGGGACTAGTACCTACGAGCAGTACTTC. This gives the protein CASSIGTSTYEQYF.

The rearrangement links TRBV5-6 to TRBJ2-5; maybe TRBD2 (6 bases). Germline V CDR1 and CDR2: SGHDT, YYEEEE. The V end was cut by 2 bases, the J end by 4 bases, with 12 bases between. The CDR3 spans 14 residues. CDR3 in amino acids: CASSFLGTGETQYF. CDR3 DNA sequence: TGTGCCAGCAGCTTCTTAGGGACTGGAGAGACCCAGTACTTC. Together with reference TRBV5-6 and TRBJ2-5, the CDR3 gives the full variable domain: DAGVTQSPTHLIKTRGQQVTLRCSPKSGHDTVSWYQQALGQGPQFIFQYYEEEERQRGNFPDRFSGHQFPNYSSELNVNALLLGDSALYLCASSFLGTGETQYFGPGTRLLVL.

The rearrangement joins TRBV30 to TRBJ2-3; the D gene is possibly TRBD1 (5 bases). Germline CDR1 and CDR2: GTSNPN and SVGIG (reference sequence). V lost 3 bases and J 4 bases, leaving 14 bases between the germline ends. The CDR3 totals 14 residues. The CDR3 sequence is CAWSPRAPADTQYF. The CDR3, as DNA: TGTGCCTGGAGCCCCAGGGCCCCCGCAGATACGCAGTATTTT. The complete variable domain, with remaining parts taken from reference TRBV30 and TRBJ2-3, reads SQTIHQWPATLVQPVGSPLSLECTVEGTSNPNLYWYRQAAGRGLQLLFYSVGIGQISSEVPQNLSASRPQDRQFILSSKKLLLSDSGFYLCAWSPRAPADTQYFGPGTRLTVL.

This chain uses TRBV5-1 with TRBJ2-7; a weak D match, TRBD1 (6 bases). CDR3 length: 15 amino acids. The V gene's germline CDR1 is SGHRS and CDR2 YFSETQ. Trimming left V 4 bases short and J 0 bases short, with 14 bases between. The CDR3 sequence is CASSRDRSTSYEQYF. The CDR3 nucleotides are TGCGCCAGCAGCCGAGACAGGTCCACCTCCTACGAGCAGTACTTC.

This clone was detected a few times. The chain carries TRBV5-5 and TRBJ2-3, with D hard to call. The CDR3 runs 13 residues. Germline V gives CDR1 SGHKS, CDR2 YYEKEE (reference sequence). V lost 4 bases and J 3 bases, leaving 9 bases between the germline ends. The CDR3 DNA sequence: TGTGCCAGCAGCCTACGCATTACAGATACGCAGTATTTT. Amino acids: CASSLRITDTQYF. The full variable domain, in which reference TRBV5-5 and TRBJ2-3 provide the parts outside the CDR3, is DAGVTQSPTHLIKTRGQQVTLRCSPISGHKSVSWYQQVLGQGPQFIFQYYEKEERGRGNFPDRFSARQFPNYSSELNVNALLLGDSALYLCASSLRITDTQYFGPGTRLTVL.

V and J are TRBV9 and TRBJ2-5; D might be TRBD2 (5 bases). The germline CDR1 and CDR2 sequences are SGDLS and YYNGEE. The CDR3 runs to 16 residues. V dropped 0 bases and J dropped 2 bases, with 14 bases sitting between them. CDR3: CASSVAGKPNQETQYF. DNA for the CDR3: TGTGCCAGCAGCGTAGCGGGAAAGCCTAATCAAGAGACCCAGTACTTC.

To note about this clone: Germline is not matched at one junction end, which may reflect a read error. The gene calls are TRBV7-9 and TRBJ1-4; perhaps TRBD1 as D (5 bases). The CDR3 contains 12 residues. The germline V gene encodes CDR1 SEHNR and CDR2 FQNEAQ (reference sequence). CDR3 nucleotides: TGTTCCAGCACCGCAACAGGTGAAAAACTGTTTTTT. Translating it yields CSSTATGEKLFF.